Listed here is a single TCR beta chain. This sample is part of a study of cytomegalovirus exposure and HLA in healthy donors. Study as a whole: In a previous analysis, approximately 110 million unique TCR beta sequences were found from some 180 million T cells.

Germline V gene sequence: CDR1 MGHRA, CDR2 YSYEKL. Losses at the gene ends were 0 bases for V and 2 bases for J; bases not matched to a gene: 10. The CDR3 runs to 18 residues. PCR used 60 Vbeta primers and 13 Jbeta primers. Repertoires were generated with immunoSEQ multiplex PCR, while TCRdb's copy carries only in-frame clones and drops some. The data show 110,000 or so clones, roughly 76% seen once. The receptor was derived from a young man in good health and CMV-seropositive. The J gene is TRBJ1-2, the V gene TRBV4-1; 9 bases are shared with TRBD1. The sample consisted of PBMCs. CDR3 DNA: TGCGCCAGCAGCCAAGATCCATATCGGACAGGGGTGAACTATGGCTACACCTTC. Amino acid sequence: CASSQDPYRTGVNYGYTF.